This T cell receptor beta chain derives from a study of T cells in women clearing cervical HPV infection. Whole-study context: With HLA typing for only a few women, HLA confounding remains possible.

TCR beta CDR3 amplified by multiplex PCR from about 1,100 ng genomic DNA. Sequencing was performed with immunoSEQ multiplex PCR; in TCRdb, only in-frame clones are kept and a portion is missing. Its listing shows under 40,000 clones. Study conclusions and caveats: Cases and controls were distinguished at AUC about 0.79 by richness and V genes.

A note on this clone: What it recognizes is unknown. With the read ending 3 residues before the CDR3 end, the germline J gene is used to fill in that end.

Trimming removed 3 bases from V and 2 bases from J, with 6 bases in between. The length of the CDR3 is 14 residues. Germline V gene sequence: CDR1 SGHDT, CDR2 YYEEEE. Sample: blood buffy coat. The rearrangement links TRBV5-6 to TRBJ2-6, with a weak D call TRBD2 (6 bases). The clonotype comes from a woman between 18 and 75 years old with a cervical HPV16 infection that either progressed to CIN3+ or cleared (not recorded which). The CDR3 spells CASSWGAGANVLTF. CDR3 DNA (partial): TGTGCCAGCAGCTGGGGGGCTGGGGCCAACGTC.